One TCR beta chain is described in this entry. Germline loops: CDR1 KGHSY, CDR2 FQNENV. J lost 2 bases, V lost 6 bases, and 7 bases had no gene match. There are 14 residues in the CDR3. All the people who gave samples were healthy bone marrow donors. Donors counted as nominally healthy when sampled, yet unrecorded immune exposures were likely. This entry is derived from a study of cytomegalovirus exposure and HLA in healthy donors. PCR involved 60 Vbeta and 13 Jbeta primers. Measured with immunoSEQ multiplex PCR; TCRdb has only the in-frame clones, and not every one. Of about 100,000 clones in the sample, 85% are singletons; the top ten hold approximately 3.9%.

The receptor was derived from a young man in good health and CMV-seronegative. The sample comprised PBMCs. The rearrangement joins TRBV16 to TRBJ2-7, with TRBD1 matching over 7 bases. CDR3 bases: TGTGCCAGCAGTCCCGACAGGGACGCCTACGAGCAGTACTTC. This codes for CASSPDRDAYEQYF.